The present entry profiles one T cell receptor (beta chain) with its context. The antigen is undetermined. The data originate from a study of cytomegalovirus exposure and HLA in healthy donors. Whole-study results and caveats: Per a prior analysis, the majority of TCR beta V segments were productive roughly 87% or roughly 30% of the time. An observed cluster of highly shared sequence variants was recorded as a likely sequencing artifact.

PCR was performed using 60 Vbeta and 13 Jbeta primers. The data were produced by immunoSEQ multiplex PCR, yet TCRdb's version contains in-frame clones alone and is incomplete. Found here are roughly 44,000 clones, over 70% of them singletons; the top ten hold approximately 3%. The CDR3 is made up of 16 amino acids. CDR1 is MDHEN and CDR2 is SYDVKM in the germline V gene. Trimming cost V 4 bases and J 4 bases; bases outside gene matches: 7. The chain carries TRBV28 and TRBJ2-1, with 10 bases aligning to TRBD1. This receptor was obtained from a man aged 50 to 59 in good health and CMV-seronegative. The specimen was PBMCs. The CDR3 region has the DNA TGTGCCAGCAGTTCCCCCGGGACAGGGGATTACAATGAGCAGTTCTTC. This translates into CASSSPGTGDYNEQFF.